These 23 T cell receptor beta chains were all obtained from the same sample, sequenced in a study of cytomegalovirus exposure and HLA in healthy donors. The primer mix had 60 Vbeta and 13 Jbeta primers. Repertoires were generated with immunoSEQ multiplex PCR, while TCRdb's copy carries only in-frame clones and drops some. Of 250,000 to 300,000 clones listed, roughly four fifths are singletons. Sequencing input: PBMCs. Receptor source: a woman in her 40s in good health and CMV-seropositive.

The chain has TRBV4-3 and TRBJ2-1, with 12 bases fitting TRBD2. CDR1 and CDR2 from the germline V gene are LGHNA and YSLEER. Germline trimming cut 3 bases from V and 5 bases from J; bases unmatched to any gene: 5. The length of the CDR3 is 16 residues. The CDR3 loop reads CASSQPRTSGDNEQFF. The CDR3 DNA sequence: TGCGCCAGCAGCCAGCCCAGGACTAGCGGGGACAATGAGCAGTTCTTC.

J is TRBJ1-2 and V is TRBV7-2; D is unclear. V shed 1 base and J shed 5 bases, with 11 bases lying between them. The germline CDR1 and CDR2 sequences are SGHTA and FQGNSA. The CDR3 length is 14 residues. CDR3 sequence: CASSLDRTLYGYTF. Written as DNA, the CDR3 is TGTGCCAGCAGCTTAGACAGAACCTTATATGGCTACACCTTC.

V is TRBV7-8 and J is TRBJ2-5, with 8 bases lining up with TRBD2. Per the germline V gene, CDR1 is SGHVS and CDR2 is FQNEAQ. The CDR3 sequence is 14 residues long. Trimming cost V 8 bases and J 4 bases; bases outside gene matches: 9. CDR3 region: CASYSGSSRETQYF. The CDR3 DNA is TGTGCCAGCTACAGCGGGAGTAGTCGAGAGACCCAGTACTTC.

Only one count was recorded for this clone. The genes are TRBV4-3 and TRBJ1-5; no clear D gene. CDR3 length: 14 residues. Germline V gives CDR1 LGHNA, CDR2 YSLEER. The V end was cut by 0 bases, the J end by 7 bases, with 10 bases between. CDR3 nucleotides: TGCGCCAGCAGCCAAGAGACGCGCGGGCAGCCCCAGCATTTT. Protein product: CASSQETRGQPQHF.

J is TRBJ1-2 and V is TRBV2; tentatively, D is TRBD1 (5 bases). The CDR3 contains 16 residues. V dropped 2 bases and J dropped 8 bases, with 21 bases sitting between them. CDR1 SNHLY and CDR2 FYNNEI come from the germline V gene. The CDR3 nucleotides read TGTGCCAGCAGTGAAAACAGTCAGGGAAATTTATCGGGCTACACCTTC. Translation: CASSENSQGNLSGYTF.

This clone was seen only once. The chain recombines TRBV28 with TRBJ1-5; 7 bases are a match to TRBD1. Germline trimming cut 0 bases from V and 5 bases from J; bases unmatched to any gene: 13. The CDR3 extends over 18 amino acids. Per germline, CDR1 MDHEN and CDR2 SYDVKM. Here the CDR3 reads CASSLWASDRALYQPQHF. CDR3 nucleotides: TGTGCCAGCAGTTTATGGGCTTCCGACAGGGCCCTCTATCAGCCCCAGCATTTT. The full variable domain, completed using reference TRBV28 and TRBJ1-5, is DVKVTQSSRYLVKRTGEKVFLECVQDMDHENMFWYRQDPGLGLRLIYFSYDVKMKEKGDIPEGYSVSREKKERFSLILESASTNQTSMYLCASSLWASDRALYQPQHFGDGTRLSIL.

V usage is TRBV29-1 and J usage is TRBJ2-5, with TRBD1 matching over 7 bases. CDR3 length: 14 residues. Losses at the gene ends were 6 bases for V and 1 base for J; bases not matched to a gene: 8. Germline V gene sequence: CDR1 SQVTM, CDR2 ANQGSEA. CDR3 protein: CSVLFPGGQETQYF. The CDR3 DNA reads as TGCAGCGTGTTGTTCCCAGGGGGCCAAGAGACCCAGTACTTC.

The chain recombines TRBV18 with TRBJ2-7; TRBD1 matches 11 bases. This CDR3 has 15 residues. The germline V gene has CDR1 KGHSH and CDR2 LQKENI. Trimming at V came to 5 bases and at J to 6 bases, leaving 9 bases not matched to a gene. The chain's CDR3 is CASSATGTGGPEQYF. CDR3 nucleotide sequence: TGTGCCAGCTCAGCTACCGGGACAGGGGGTCCCGAGCAGTACTTC.

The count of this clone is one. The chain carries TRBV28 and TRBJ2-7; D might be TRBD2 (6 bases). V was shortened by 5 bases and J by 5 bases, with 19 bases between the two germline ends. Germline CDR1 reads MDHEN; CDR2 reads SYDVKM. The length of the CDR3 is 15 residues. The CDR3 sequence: CASSLRDSLQHEQYF. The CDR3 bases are TGTGCCAGCAGTCTTAGGGACTCCCTCCAACACGAGCAGTACTTC. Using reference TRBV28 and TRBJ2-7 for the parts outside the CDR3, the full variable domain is DVKVTQSSRYLVKRTGEKVFLECVQDMDHENMFWYRQDPGLGLRLIYFSYDVKMKEKGDIPEGYSVSREKKERFSLILESASTNQTSMYLCASSLRDSLQHEQYFGPGTRLTVT.

CDR3 sequence: CASRPVYLEAGETQYF. CDR3 nucleotide sequence: TGTGCCAGCAGGCCCGTGTACCTAGAGGCGGGGGAGACCCAGTACTTC. This chain joins TRBV6-6 and TRBJ2-5, with D maybe TRBD2 (6 bases). The CDR3 is 16 amino acids. Trimming cost V 6 bases and J 5 bases, with 22 bases left between them. The germline V gene has CDR1 MNHNY and CDR2 SVGAGI (reference sequence).

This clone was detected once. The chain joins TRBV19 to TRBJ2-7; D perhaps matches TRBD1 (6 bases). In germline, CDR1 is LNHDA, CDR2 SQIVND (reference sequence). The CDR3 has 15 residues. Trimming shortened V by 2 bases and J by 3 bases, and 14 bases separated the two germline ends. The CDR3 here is CASSILDRRGYEQYF. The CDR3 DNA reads TGTGCCAGTAGTATACTTGACAGGCGTGGCTACGAGCAGTACTTC.

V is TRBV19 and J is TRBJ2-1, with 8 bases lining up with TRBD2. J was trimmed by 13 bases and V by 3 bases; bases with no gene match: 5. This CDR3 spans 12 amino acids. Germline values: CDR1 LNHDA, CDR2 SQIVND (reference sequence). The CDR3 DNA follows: TGTGCCAGTAGTATTCTTGCGGGAGGTCAGTTCTTC. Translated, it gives CASSILAGGQFF.

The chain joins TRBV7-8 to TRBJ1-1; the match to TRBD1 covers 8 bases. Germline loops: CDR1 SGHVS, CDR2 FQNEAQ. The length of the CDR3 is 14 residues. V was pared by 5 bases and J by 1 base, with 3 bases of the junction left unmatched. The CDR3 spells CASSTDRENTEAFF. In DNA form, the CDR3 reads TGTGCCAGCAGCACGGACAGGGAGAACACTGAAGCTTTCTTT.

This CDR3 reads CASRVTGGLNSPLHF. CDR3 bases: TGTGCCAGCAGGGTTACAGGGGGCTTGAATTCACCCCTCCACTTT. The rearrangement joins TRBV14 to TRBJ1-6; 9 nucleotides line up with TRBD1. Looked up from germline, CDR1 is SGHDN and CDR2 is FVKESK. The CDR3 extends over 15 amino acids. The J segment lost 7 bases and the V segment lost 6 bases, leaving 7 bases of the junction unmatched.

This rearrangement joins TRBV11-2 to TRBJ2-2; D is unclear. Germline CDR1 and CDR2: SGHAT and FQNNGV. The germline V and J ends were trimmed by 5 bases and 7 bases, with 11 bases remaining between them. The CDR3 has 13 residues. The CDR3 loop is CASSKSRVGELFF. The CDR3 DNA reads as TGTGCCAGCAGCAAATCTCGCGTCGGGGAGCTGTTTTTT.

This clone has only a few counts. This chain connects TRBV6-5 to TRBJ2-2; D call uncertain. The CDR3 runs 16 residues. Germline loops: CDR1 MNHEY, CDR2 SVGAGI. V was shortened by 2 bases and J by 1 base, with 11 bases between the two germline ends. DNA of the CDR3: TGTGCCAGCAGTTACGCCGGGTTCTTGAACACCGGGGAGCTGTTTTTT. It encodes CASSYAGFLNTGELFF.

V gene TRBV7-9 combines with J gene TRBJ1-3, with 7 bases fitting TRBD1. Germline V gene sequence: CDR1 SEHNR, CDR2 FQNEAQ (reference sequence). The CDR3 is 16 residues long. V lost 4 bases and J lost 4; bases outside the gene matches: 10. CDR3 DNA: TGTGCCAGCAGCTCTGGGACAGTTTCCACAGGAAACACCATATATTTT. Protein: CASSSGTVSTGNTIYF.

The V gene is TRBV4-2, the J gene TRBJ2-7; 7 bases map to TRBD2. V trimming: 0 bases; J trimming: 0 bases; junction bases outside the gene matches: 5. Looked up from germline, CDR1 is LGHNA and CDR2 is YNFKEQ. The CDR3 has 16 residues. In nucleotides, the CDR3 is TGTGCCAGCAGCCAAGAAGTCGCTAGCGGCTCCTACGAGCAGTACTTC. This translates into CASSQEVASGSYEQYF.

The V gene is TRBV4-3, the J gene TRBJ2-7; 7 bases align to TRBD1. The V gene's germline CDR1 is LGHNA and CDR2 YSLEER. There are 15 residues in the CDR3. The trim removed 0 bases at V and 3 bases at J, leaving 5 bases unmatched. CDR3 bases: TGCGCCAGCAGCCAAGACGAGACAGGGTTCTACGAGCAGTACTTC. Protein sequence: CASSQDETGFYEQYF.

The CDR3 sequence: CASSFGGWTGDSYEQYF. Here the CDR3 DNA reads TGTGCCAGCAGCTTCGGAGGCTGGACAGGGGACTCCTACGAGCAGTACTTC. The chain is built from TRBV13 and TRBJ2-7; 9 bases are a match to TRBD1. Germline CDR1 is PRHDT and CDR2 is FYEKMQ (reference sequence). Trimming removed 3 bases from V and 0 bases from J; junction bases left unmatched: 9. The CDR3 contains 17 residues. Complete variable domain (other parts from reference TRBV13 and TRBJ2-7): AAGVIQSPRHLIKEKRETATLKCYPIPRHDTVYWYQQGPGQDPQFLISFYEKMQSDKGSIPDRFSAQQFSDYHSELNMSSLELGDSALYFCASSFGGWTGDSYEQYFGPGTRLTVT.

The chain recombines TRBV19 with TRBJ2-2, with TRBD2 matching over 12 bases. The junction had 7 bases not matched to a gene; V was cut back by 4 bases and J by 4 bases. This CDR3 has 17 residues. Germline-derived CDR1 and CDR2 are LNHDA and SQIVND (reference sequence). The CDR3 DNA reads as TGTGCCAGTAGTACCCCGACTAGCGGGAGTTCCACCGGGGAGCTGTTTTTT. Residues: CASSTPTSGSSTGELFF. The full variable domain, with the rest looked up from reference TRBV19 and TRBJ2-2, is DGGITQSPKYLFRKEGQNVTLSCEQNLNHDAMYWYRQDPGQGLRLIYYSQIVNDFQKGDIAEGYSVSREKKESFPLTVTSAQKNPTAFYLCASSTPTSGSSTGELFFGEGSRLTVL.

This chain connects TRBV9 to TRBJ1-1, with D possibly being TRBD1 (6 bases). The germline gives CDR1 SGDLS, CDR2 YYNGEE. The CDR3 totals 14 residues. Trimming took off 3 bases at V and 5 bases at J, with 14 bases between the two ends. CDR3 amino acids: CASSATGGGTEAFF. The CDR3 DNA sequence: TGTGCCAGCAGCGCGACAGGAGGAGGTACTGAAGCTTTCTTT.

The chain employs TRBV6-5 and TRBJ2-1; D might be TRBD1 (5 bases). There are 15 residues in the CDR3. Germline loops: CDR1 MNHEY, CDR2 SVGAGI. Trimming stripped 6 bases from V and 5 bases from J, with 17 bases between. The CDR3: CASRGQRVGDNEQFF. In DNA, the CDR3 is TGTGCCAGCAGAGGACAAAGGGTAGGGGACAATGAGCAGTTCTTC.